This TCR beta chain is drawn from a study of T cell repertoires in cytomegalovirus infection. Whole-study context: HLA-B-restricted CMV epitopes that are well studied were used alongside recently identified HLA-C-restricted ones. Both CMV infection and a matching HLA type were indicated by public TCR beta signatures.

Overall study results and limits: Across the ex vivo response, the dominant clonotypes were HLA-C-restricted CMV-specific TCR beta clonotypes.

TCRdb processed the reads anew with MiXCR; each CDR3 protein has one entry. The sample carries 380,000 or so distinct CDR3 sequences, 34% recorded once. About this clonotype itself: What it binds is unknown.

The specimen comprised cultured PBMCs, sampled from culture after CMV antigen stimulation. This TCR derives from a human donor in good health (CMV status not recorded). Some clones in this sample may be carry-over from other donors' samples.

CDR3: CASSDPGHNEQFF. CDR3 bases: TGTGCCTCAAGCGACCCGGGGCACAATGAGCAGTTCTTC. The gene calls are TRBV27 and TRBJ2-1; D may correspond to TRBD1 or TRBD2 (5 bases each). V was trimmed by 11 bases and J by 5 bases, leaving 16 bases between them. Germline loops: CDR1 MNHEY, CDR2 SMNVEV (reference sequence). The CDR3 spans 13 residues.